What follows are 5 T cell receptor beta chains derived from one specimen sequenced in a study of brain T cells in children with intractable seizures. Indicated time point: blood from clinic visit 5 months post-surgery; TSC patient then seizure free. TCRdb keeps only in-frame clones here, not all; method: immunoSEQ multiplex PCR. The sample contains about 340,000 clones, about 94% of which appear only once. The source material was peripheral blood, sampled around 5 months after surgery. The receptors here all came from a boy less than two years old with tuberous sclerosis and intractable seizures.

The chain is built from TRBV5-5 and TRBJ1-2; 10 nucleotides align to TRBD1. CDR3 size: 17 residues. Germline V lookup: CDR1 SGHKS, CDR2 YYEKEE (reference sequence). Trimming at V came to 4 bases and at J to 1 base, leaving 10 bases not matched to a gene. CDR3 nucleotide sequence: TGTGCCAGCAGCGGGTACGGGACAGGGGCGATTAACTATGGCTACACCTTC. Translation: CASSGYGTGAINYGYTF.

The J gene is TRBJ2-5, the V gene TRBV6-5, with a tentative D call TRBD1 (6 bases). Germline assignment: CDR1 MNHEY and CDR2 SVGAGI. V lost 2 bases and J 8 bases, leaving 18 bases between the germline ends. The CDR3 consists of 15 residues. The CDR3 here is CASSYPGQTGETQYF. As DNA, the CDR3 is TGTGCCAGCAGTTACCCAGGACAGACCGGGGAAACCCAGTACTTC.

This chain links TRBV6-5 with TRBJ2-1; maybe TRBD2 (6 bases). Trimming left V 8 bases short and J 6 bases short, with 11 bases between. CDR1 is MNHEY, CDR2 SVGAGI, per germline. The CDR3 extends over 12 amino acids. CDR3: CASVGEANEQFF. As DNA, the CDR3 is TGTGCCAGCGTCGGGGAGGCCAATGAGCAGTTCTTC.

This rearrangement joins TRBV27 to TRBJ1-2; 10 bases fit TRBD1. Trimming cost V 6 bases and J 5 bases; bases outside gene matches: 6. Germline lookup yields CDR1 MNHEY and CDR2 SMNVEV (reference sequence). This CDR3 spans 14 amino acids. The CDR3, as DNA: TGTGCCAGCAGATTGACAGGGGGCGGGTATGGCTACACCTTC. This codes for CASRLTGGGYGYTF.

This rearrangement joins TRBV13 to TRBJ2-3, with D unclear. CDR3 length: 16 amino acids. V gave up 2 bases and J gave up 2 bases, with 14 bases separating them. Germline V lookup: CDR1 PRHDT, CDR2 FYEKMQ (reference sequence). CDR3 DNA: TGTGCCAGCAGCTTATTAACGCGGCCAAACACAGATACGCAGTATTTT. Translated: CASSLLTRPNTDTQYF.